The next 23 T cell receptor beta chains were all read from a single sample in a study of TIL therapy for anti-PD-1-resistant metastatic lung cancer. Time point denoted: pre-treatment sample, taken before nivolumab and TIL therapy. The libraries were made with immunoSEQ v3. TCRdb keeps only in-frame clones here, not all; method: immunoSEQ multiplex PCR. The sample consists of about 50,000 clones, around 79% of them appearing once. This specimen consisted of blood, obtained at baseline. The receptors stem from a woman aged 25-85 years with non-small cell lung cancer.

In this sample, this clone turned up once. This chain uses TRBV29-1 with TRBJ1-5, with D maybe TRBD1 (5 bases). CDR1 SQVTM and CDR2 ANQGSEA come from the germline V gene. V was clipped by 6 bases and J by 0 bases, with 9 bases between them. The CDR3 consists of 13 residues. The CDR3 bases are TGCAGCGTCCTACAGGATAGCAATCAGCCCCAGCATTTT. Residues: CSVLQDSNQPQHF.

This chain links TRBV15 with TRBJ1-5; tentative D call: TRBD1 (6 bases). V lost 1 base, J lost 6 bases, and 10 bases lay in between. The germline gives CDR1 LNHNV, CDR2 YYDKDF (reference sequence). CDR3 length equals 14 residues. CDR3 protein: CATSRARDTQPQHF. Here the CDR3 DNA reads TGTGCCACCAGCAGAGCTAGGGACACTCAGCCCCAGCATTTT. The whole variable domain, remainder taken from reference TRBV15 and TRBJ1-5, is DAMVIQNPRYQVTQFGKPVTLSCSQTLNHNVMYWYQQKSSQAPKLLFHYYDKDFNNEADTPDNFQSRRPNTSFCFLDIRSPGLGDTAMYLCATSRARDTQPQHFGDGTRLSIL.

This chain uses TRBV4-2 with TRBJ2-3; D is ambiguous. With 1 base removed from V and 0 bases from J, the gap between germline ends came to 8 bases. Germline CDR1 is LGHNA and CDR2 is YNFKEQ. This CDR3 comprises 15 residues. CDR3 DNA sequence: TGTGCCAGCAGCCAAGGGTCGAGTAGCACAGATACGCAGTATTTT. This translates into CASSQGSSSTDTQYF.

The V and J genes are TRBV18 and TRBJ1-6; possible D gene TRBD1, 5 bases. The V and J ends lost 3 bases and 0 bases respectively, with 15 bases between them. From germline, CDR1 is KGHSH and CDR2 LQKENI. The CDR3 consists of 18 residues. Here the CDR3 DNA reads TGTGCCAGCTCACCTCGTCAAGCAGGGAGCTCCTATAATTCACCCCTCCACTTT. This gives the protein CASSPRQAGSSYNSPLHF.

This chain connects TRBV19 to TRBJ2-3; 11 bases fit TRBD2. Germline V CDR1 and CDR2: LNHDA, SQIVND (reference sequence). CDR3 size: 17 residues. The junction had 11 bases not matched to a gene; V was cut back by 5 bases and J by 4 bases. CDR3 in DNA: TGTGCCAGTAGTCGAATAGCGGGGGGGTTATCGGCAGATACGCAGTATTTT. It encodes CASSRIAGGLSADTQYF.

This clone was observed a single time. This chain links TRBV5-8 with TRBJ2-2, with a possible D match to TRBD1 (5 bases). This CDR3 has 12 residues. V was shortened by 4 bases and J by 9 bases, with 10 bases between the two germline ends. Germline V gene sequence: CDR1 SGHTS, CDR2 YDEGEE. CDR3 sequence (DNA): TGTGCCAGCAGCCGCGACAGCCGGGAGCTGTTTTTT. It is translated as CASSRDSRELFF.

The rearrangement links TRBV10-3 to TRBJ2-1; 12 bases align to TRBD2. The CDR3 covers 15 residues. In germline, CDR1 is ENHRY, CDR2 SYGVKD. Losses at the gene ends were 4 bases for V and 8 bases for J; bases not matched to a gene: 6. In nucleotides, the CDR3 is TGTGCCATCAGTGCGGAGACTAGCGGGAGCGATGAGCAGTTCTTC. Translating gives CAISAETSGSDEQFF.

This rearrangement joins TRBV11-2 to TRBJ2-7; no clear D gene. This CDR3 has 15 amino acids. Trimming shortened V by 0 bases and J by 0 bases, and 9 bases separated the two germline ends. Germline values: CDR1 SGHAT, CDR2 FQNNGV. This CDR3 reads CASSLDFHSSYEQYF. The CDR3 DNA reads as TGTGCCAGCAGCTTAGACTTCCACAGCTCCTACGAGCAGTACTTC.

The genes are TRBV7-9 and TRBJ2-7; the match to TRBD1 covers 11 bases. Looked up from germline, CDR1 is SEHNR and CDR2 is FQNEAQ (reference sequence). This CDR3 region has 14 residues. Trimming took 4 bases from V and 6 from J; bases not matched to a gene: 5. This CDR3 reads CASSSGTGGIEQYF. Here the CDR3 DNA reads TGTGCCAGCAGCTCCGGGACAGGGGGAATCGAGCAGTACTTC.

The V and J genes are TRBV7-3 and TRBJ2-5, with TRBD2 matching over 7 bases. CDR1 and CDR2 from the germline V gene are SGHTA and FQGTGA. The CDR3 extends over 13 amino acids. V was clipped by 3 bases and J by 5 bases; unmatched bases: 3. CDR3 nucleotide sequence: TGTGCCAGCAGCTTTGGGGGAGGGGAGACCCAGTACTTC. This codes for CASSFGGGETQYF.

A few counts support this clone. V and J are TRBV5-1 and TRBJ1-5; no firm D call. CDR3 length equals 13 residues. CDR1 and CDR2 (germline): SGHRS, YFSETQ. V dropped 3 bases and J dropped 5 bases, with 9 bases sitting between them. Written as DNA, the CDR3 is TGCGCCAGCAGCTACCAAGGTCATCAGCCCCAGCATTTT. Translated, it gives CASSYQGHQPQHF.

DNA of the CDR3: TGCGCCAGCAGCTTGGAAACAGGCCATGGCTACACCTTC. This codes for CASSLETGHGYTF. The V gene is TRBV5-1, the J gene TRBJ1-2; D is perhaps TRBD1 (5 bases). The CDR3 has 13 residues. V was clipped by 0 bases and J by 6 bases, with 9 bases between them. The V gene's germline CDR1 is SGHRS and CDR2 YFSETQ.

The chain carries TRBV2 and TRBJ1-2; D is unclear. The V gene's germline CDR1 is SNHLY and CDR2 FYNNEI. This CDR3 has 11 residues. V lost 11 bases, J lost 1 base, and 8 bases lay in between. CDR3 loop: CAGLGNYGYTF. The CDR3 nucleotides read TGTGCCGGTCTGGGTAACTATGGCTACACCTTC.

The chain employs TRBV10-1 and TRBJ2-1; TRBD2 aligns across 11 bases. The CDR3 is 14 residues long. The V segment lost 8 bases and the J segment 6 bases; nucleotides outside the gene matches: 6. Germline V gene data show CDR1 as WNHNN and CDR2 as SYGVQD (reference sequence). CDR3 amino acids: CASLVAGGRNEQFF. The CDR3, as DNA: TGCGCCAGCTTGGTAGCGGGAGGGCGCAATGAGCAGTTCTTC.

The chain carries TRBV28 and TRBJ2-6; weak D call: TRBD2 (6 bases). The germline V gene encodes CDR1 MDHEN and CDR2 SYDVKM. The CDR3 has 16 residues. Trimming removed 5 bases from V and 0 bases from J, with 11 bases in between. CDR3 region: CASSPLGLSGANVLTF. CDR3 bases: TGTGCCAGCAGTCCCCTGGGACTCTCTGGGGCCAACGTCCTGACTTTC.

This chain uses TRBV9 with TRBJ2-3; D unclear. The CDR3 runs 13 residues. Trimming took off 0 bases at V and 4 bases at J, with 6 bases between the two ends. Per the germline V gene, CDR1 is SGDLS and CDR2 is YYNGEE. CDR3 amino acids: CASSVVSADTQYF. The CDR3 coding sequence is TGTGCCAGCAGCGTAGTCTCCGCAGATACGCAGTATTTT.

This clone was observed a single time. The rearrangement links TRBV5-1 to TRBJ1-1; D remains unclear. This CDR3 has 12 amino acids. Germline V gives CDR1 SGHRS, CDR2 YFSETQ. V was clipped by 2 bases and J by 1 base, with 3 bases between them. CDR3 in DNA: TGCGCCAGCAGCTTTGGGAACACTGAAGCTTTCTTT. It translates to CASSFGNTEAFF.

In its sample, this clone was seen a few times. This chain uses TRBV4-1 with TRBJ1-3, with D perhaps TRBD1 (5 bases). CDR3 length equals 14 residues. The V gene lost 1 base and the J gene lost 5 bases, with 9 bases spanning the gap. The germline CDR1 and CDR2 sequences are MGHRA and YSYEKL. CDR3 nucleotide sequence: TGCGCCAGCAGCCAAGGGGGGTTCAGAAACACCATATATTTT. It yields the protein CASSQGGFRNTIYF.

CDR3 region: CASSEGLGMNTEAFF. CDR3 nucleotides: TGCGCCAGCAGTGAGGGGCTGGGGATGAACACTGAAGCTTTCTTT. The chain joins TRBV10-1 to TRBJ1-1, with D unclear. The CDR3 is 15 residues long. Germline CDR1 is WNHNN and CDR2 is SYGVQD (reference sequence). The V end lost 2 bases, the J end lost 0 bases, and 10 bases lay between the germline ends.

Comment on this clone: The junction shows a germline mismatch at one end, possibly a read error. This chain uses TRBV7-9 with TRBJ2-7; TRBD1 is a possible D gene (5 bases). The CDR3 extends over 14 amino acids. Germline CDR1 SEHNR, CDR2 FQNEAQ (reference sequence). The CDR3 DNA sequence: TGCGCCAGCAGTCAAGAGACAGCCCCCTACGAGCAGTACTTC. Translating it yields CASSQETAPYEQYF.

This clone was seen only a few times. V gene TRBV6-1 combines with J gene TRBJ2-7; 8 bases align to TRBD1. The V gene's germline CDR1 is MNHNS and CDR2 SASEGT. J was trimmed by 2 bases and V by 5 bases; bases with no gene match: 8. The CDR3 length is 15 residues. The DNA for the CDR3 is TGTGCCAGCAGTCGAGACCGGGACAGGACCTACGAGCAGTACTTC. This codes for CASSRDRDRTYEQYF.

This chain connects TRBV28 to TRBJ1-4; perhaps TRBD1 as D (5 bases). V was pared by 10 bases and J by 8 bases, with 17 bases between. CDR3 length equals 13 residues. CDR1 is MDHEN, CDR2 SYDVKM, per germline. The DNA of the CDR3 is TGTGCCACTATTTCCGGGACCCGAGAAAAACTGTTTTTT. Residues: CATISGTREKLFF.

The J gene is TRBJ2-3, the V gene TRBV1; the DNA was not compared with TRBD2, the D call given in the table. TRBV1 is classified as a pseudogene. The CDR3 has 20 residues. CDR3 region: CTSSQDLFGLAIRDTDTQYF. The CDR3 DNA is TGCACCAGCAGCCAAGATCTGTTTGGACTAGCGATTCGGGACACAGATACGCAGTATTTT.